This T cell receptor beta chain appears in the sequencing data of a study of blood T cell repertoires in COVID-19. This CDR3 region has 13 residues. Germline V CDR1 and CDR2: GTSNPN, SVGIG (reference sequence). V was trimmed by 4 bases and J by 0 bases, leaving 7 bases between them. The table came from immunoSEQ multiplex PCR; TCRdb's copy has only in-frame clones and leaves some out. Among about 39,000 clones listed, around 83% were seen once. Sequenced: peripheral blood. The clonotype was recovered from a man aged 55 to 70 with acute or convalescent COVID-19. The chain couples TRBV30 to TRBJ2-4, with D possibly matching TRBD2 (6 bases). The CDR3 loop is CAWTGLAKNIQYF. The CDR3 DNA is TGTGCCTGGACGGGACTAGCCAAAAACATTCAGTACTTC.